This TCR beta chain stems from a study of regulatory T cells in long-lasting Graves disease. About the research overall: Under 3 months of antithyroid drugs had been taken by newly diagnosed Graves' patients.

This clonotype has a handful of counts. The antigen is undetermined. The CDR3 loop spans 15 amino acids. V lost 5 bases, J lost 3 bases, and 4 bases stayed unmatched. Notes on the study in general: Among persistent patients, a larger number of public clonotypes were shared (roughly 2,900) than among newly diagnosed patients (about 950).

Time point here: newly diagnosed GD, antithyroid drugs for less than 3 months. Following extraction of RNA from PBMCs, that RNA was used to make the TCR library. Patients came from an endocrinology department in Xi'an, China. Both iRepertoire HTBI primers and Arm-PCR of CDR3 regions were used to build the TCR beta libraries. TCRdb recomputed calls from the multiplex PCR reads with MiXCR, one row per CDR3 protein. Here the sample spans around 400,000 distinct CDR3 sequences, about 14% being singletons. The clonotype was recovered from a female donor with Graves disease. Source: peripheral blood mononuclear cells (PBMCs), taken at new diagnosis, from a patient treated with antithyroid drugs. This chain uses TRBV12-3 or TRBV12-4 with TRBJ1-6; 7 bases agree with TRBD1. The CDR3 spells CASSQGQHYNSPLHF. The CDR3 coding sequence is TGTGCCAGCAGTCAGGGACAGCACTATAATTCACCCCTCCACTTT.